The subject of this entry is one T cell receptor (beta chain). Its matching antigen is unknown. The data derive from a study of T cell responses to AZD1222 COVID-19 vaccine. The study, taken as a whole, reports: Mostly white British, mostly female donors; authors suggested clonal diversity may be underestimated.

The germline gives CDR1 DFQATT, CDR2 SNEGSKA (reference sequence). This CDR3 spans 15 amino acids. Trimming pared 3 bases from V and 2 bases from J, leaving 14 bases between. Method: immunoSEQ multiplex PCR; TCRdb's copy keeps in-frame clones and lacks some. The data hold more than 110,000 clones, with around 88% observed a single time. The source of this sequence is an adult in good health. The sample in question was peripheral blood, obtained on day 0 of AZD1222 vaccination. The chain joins TRBV20-1 to TRBJ2-1; either TRBD1 or TRBD2 may supply D (5 bases each). CDR3 DNA sequence: TGCAGTGCTAGTTGGGACGGAACCACCTACAATGAGCAGTTCTTC. Translation gives CSASWDGTTYNEQFF.